The source of this T cell receptor beta chain is a study of radiation and T cells in renal cell carcinoma. At the level of the study: Nephrectomy followed 15 Gy stereotactic body radiation by 4 weeks.

Profiling relied on immunoSEQ multiplex PCR, and the TCRdb table lists in-frame clones only, not all of them. Of approximately 110,000 clones listed, 80% to 85% are singletons. The CDR3 is 15 residues long. With V trimmed by 4 bases and J by 1 base, 5 bases remained unmatched. Looked up from germline, CDR1 is SGHNT and CDR2 is YYREEE (reference sequence). Sample time point: baseline pretreatment blood. Treatment indicated: 15 Gy SBRT to primary tumor, nephrectomy 4 weeks later. Radiation-treated patients gave blood at baseline, week 2 and week 4. The sample consisted of blood, taken from a patient whose treatment included radiotherapy and nephrectomy. The clonotype originates from an older woman with renal cell carcinoma. V is TRBV5-4 and J is TRBJ1-1, with TRBD1 identical over 9 bases. The CDR3 loop reads CASSGGTGRNTEAFF. The CDR3 nucleotides read TGTGCCAGCAGCGGGGGGACAGGGAGGAACACTGAAGCTTTCTTT.